This T cell receptor beta chain was found in a study of blood T cell repertoires in COVID-19. Study in general: The study drew acute and convalescent COVID-19 samples from the United States, Italy and Spain. Sources were T cells, B-cell-depleted T cells, or PBMCs; the material itself was cDNA or gDNA.

As originally analysed: Reference gene primer amplification gave nucleated cell count estimates. The method was immunoSEQ multiplex PCR; TCRdb's version includes in-frame clones alone and lacks a portion of them. That table is the source of V, J and clone size, and D and trimming were worked out from the DNA. There are 200,000 to 250,000 clones in the sample; 85% occur only once, and around 3% lies in the top ten. V gave up 2 bases and J gave up 8 bases, with 7 bases separating them. Looked up from germline, CDR1 is MNHEY and CDR2 is SMNVEV (reference sequence). This CDR3 contains 12 residues. The receptor was isolated from a man over 45 who had recovered from COVID-19. The chain couples TRBV27 to TRBJ2-1, with a possible D match to TRBD1 (6 bases). Sequencing was done on a sample of peripheral blood. The CDR3 loop is CASSLGGHEQFF. CDR3 nucleotides: TGTGCCAGCAGTTTAGGGGGCCATGAGCAGTTCTTC.